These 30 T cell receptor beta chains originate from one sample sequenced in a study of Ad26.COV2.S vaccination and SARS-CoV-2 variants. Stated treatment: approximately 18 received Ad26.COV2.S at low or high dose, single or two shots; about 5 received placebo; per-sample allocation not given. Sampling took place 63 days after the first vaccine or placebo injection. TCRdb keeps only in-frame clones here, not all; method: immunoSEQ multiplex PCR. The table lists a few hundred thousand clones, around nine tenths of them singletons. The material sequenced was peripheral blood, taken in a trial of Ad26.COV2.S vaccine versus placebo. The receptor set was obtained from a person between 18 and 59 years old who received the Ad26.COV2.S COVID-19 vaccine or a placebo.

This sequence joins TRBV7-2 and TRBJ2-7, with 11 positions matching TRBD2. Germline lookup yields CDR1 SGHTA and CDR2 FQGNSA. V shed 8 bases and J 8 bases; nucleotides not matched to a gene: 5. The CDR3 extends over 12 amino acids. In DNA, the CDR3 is TGTGCCAGCCGCCTAGCGGGAGGTAAGCAGTACTTC. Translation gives CASRLAGGKQYF.

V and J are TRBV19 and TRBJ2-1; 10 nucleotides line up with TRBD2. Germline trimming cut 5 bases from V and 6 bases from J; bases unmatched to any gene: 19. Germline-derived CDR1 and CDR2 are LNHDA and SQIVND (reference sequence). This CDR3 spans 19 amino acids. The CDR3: CASSVGSGRLSPGRNEQFF. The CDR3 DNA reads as TGTGCCAGTAGTGTCGGTAGCGGGAGGCTCTCCCCCGGGCGCAATGAGCAGTTCTTC.

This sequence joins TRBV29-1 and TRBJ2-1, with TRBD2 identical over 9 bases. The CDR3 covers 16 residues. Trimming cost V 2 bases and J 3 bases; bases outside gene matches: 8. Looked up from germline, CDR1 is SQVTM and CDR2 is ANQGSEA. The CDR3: CSVESFSGRDYNEQFF. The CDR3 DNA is TGCAGCGTTGAATCCTTTAGCGGGAGAGACTACAATGAGCAGTTCTTC.

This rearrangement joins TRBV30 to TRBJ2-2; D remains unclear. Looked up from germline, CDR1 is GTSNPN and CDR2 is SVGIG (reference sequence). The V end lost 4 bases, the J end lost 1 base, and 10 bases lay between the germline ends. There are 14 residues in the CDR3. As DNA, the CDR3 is TGTGCCTGGAATATCCTTCTGAACACCGGGGAGCTGTTTTTT. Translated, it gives CAWNILLNTGELFF.

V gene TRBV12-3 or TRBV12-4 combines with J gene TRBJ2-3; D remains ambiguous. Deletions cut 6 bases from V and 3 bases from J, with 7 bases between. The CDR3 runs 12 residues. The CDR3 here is CASSQATDTQYF. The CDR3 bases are TGTGCCAGCAGCCAAGCTACAGATACGCAGTATTTT.

The CDR3 DNA reads as TGTGCCAGCAGCTTAATGGCCACAGATACGCAGTATTTT. It yields the protein CASSLMATDTQYF. The rearrangement uses TRBV11-3 and TRBJ2-3; D not certain. V was clipped by 2 bases and J by 2 bases, with 5 bases between them. The CDR3 is 13 amino acids. CDR1 is SGHNT and CDR2 is YENEEA in the germline V gene. Based on the CDR3 plus reference TRBV11-3 and TRBJ2-3, the full variable domain is EAGVVQSPRYKIIEKKQPVAFWCNPISGHNTLYWYLQNLGQGPELLIRYENEEAVDDSQLPKDRFSAERLKGVDSTLKIQPAELGDSAVYLCASSLMATDTQYFGPGTRLTVL.

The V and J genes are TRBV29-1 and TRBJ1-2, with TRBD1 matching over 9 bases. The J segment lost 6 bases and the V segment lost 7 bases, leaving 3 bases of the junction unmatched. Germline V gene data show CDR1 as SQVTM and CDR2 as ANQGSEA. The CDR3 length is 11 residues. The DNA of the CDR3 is TGCAGCGCGGGACAGGGTAATGGCTACACCTTC. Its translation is CSAGQGNGYTF.

For the CDR3, the DNA is TGTGCCAGCAGCCAAGGGGGACAGGGGCCGGGTGAAAAACTGTTTTTT. This translates into CASSQGGQGPGEKLFF. The chain uses TRBV3-1 (or the pseudogene TRBV3-2) and TRBJ1-4; 10 nucleotides line up with TRBD1. The length of the CDR3 is 16 residues. V was pared by 1 base and J by 7 bases, with 6 bases of the junction left unmatched. Germline CDR1 is LGHDT and CDR2 is YNNKEL (reference sequence).

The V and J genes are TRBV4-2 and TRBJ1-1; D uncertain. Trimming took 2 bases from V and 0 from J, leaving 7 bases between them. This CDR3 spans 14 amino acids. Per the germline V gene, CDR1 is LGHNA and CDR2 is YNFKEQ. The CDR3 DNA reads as TGTGCCAGCAGCCAACCGGGCCTGAACACTGAAGCTTTCTTT. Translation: CASSQPGLNTEAFF.

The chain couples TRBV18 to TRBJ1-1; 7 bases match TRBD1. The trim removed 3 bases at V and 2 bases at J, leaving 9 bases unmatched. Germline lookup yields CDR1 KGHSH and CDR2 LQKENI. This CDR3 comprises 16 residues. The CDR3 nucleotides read TGTGCCAGCTCACCGTCAAGGGACAGCTTTAACACTGAAGCTTTCTTT. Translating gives CASSPSRDSFNTEAFF. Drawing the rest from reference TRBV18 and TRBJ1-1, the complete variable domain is NAGVMQNPRHLVRRRGQEARLRCSPMKGHSHVYWYRQLPEEGLKFMVYLQKENIIDESGMPKERFSAEFPKEGPSILRIQQVVRGDSAAYFCASSPSRDSFNTEAFFGQGTRLTVV.

This chain's CDR3 is CASSQDAQGNEKLFF. The CDR3 nucleotides are TGCGCCAGCAGCCAAGATGCGCAGGGTAATGAAAAACTGTTTTTT. The gene calls are TRBV4-1 and TRBJ1-4; tentative D call: TRBD1 (5 bases). This CDR3 is built from 15 residues. The V and J ends lost 0 bases and 4 bases respectively, with 9 bases between them. Germline CDR1 reads MGHRA; CDR2 reads YSYEKL.

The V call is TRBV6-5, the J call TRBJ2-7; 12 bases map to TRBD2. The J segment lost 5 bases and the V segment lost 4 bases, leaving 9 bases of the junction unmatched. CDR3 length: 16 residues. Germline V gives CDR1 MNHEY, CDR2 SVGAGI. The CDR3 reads CASSLRTSGMTDEQYF. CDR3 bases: TGTGCCAGCAGTTTGAGGACTAGCGGGATGACCGACGAGCAGTACTTC.

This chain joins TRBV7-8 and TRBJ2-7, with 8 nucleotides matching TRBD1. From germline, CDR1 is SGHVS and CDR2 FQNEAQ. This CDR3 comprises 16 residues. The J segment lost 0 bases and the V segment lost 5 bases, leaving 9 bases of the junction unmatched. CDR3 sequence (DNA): TGTGCCAGCAGCCTCCCCGGACAGGGCCCCTCCTACGAGCAGTACTTC. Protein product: CASSLPGQGPSYEQYF.

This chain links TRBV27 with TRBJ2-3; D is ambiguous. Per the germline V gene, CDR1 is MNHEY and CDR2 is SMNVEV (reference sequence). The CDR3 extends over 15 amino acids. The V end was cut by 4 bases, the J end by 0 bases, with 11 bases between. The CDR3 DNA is TGTGCCAGCAGTTCCATCCAGGTCAGCACAGATACGCAGTATTTT. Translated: CASSSIQVSTDTQYF.

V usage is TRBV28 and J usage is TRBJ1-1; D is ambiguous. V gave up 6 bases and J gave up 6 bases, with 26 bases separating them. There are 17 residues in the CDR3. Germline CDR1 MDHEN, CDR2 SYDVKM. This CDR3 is CASSFLLVSSKAAEAFF. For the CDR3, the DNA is TGTGCCAGCAGCTTCCTTCTTGTCTCTTCAAAGGCGGCTGAAGCTTTCTTT.

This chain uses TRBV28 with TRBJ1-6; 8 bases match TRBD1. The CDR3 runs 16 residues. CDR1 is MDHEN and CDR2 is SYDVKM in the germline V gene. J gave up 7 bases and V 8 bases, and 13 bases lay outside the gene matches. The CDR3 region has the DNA TGTGCCAGCCCTTCCGTAGCGGGACAGGCCAATTCACCCCTCCACTTT. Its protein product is CASPSVAGQANSPLHF.

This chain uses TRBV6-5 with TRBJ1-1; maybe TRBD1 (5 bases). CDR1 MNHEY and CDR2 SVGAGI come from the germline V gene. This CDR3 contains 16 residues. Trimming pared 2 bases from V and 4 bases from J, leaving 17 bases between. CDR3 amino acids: CASSYRLIRGSTEAFF. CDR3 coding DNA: TGTGCCAGCAGTTACAGATTGATCCGGGGGAGCACTGAAGCTTTCTTT.

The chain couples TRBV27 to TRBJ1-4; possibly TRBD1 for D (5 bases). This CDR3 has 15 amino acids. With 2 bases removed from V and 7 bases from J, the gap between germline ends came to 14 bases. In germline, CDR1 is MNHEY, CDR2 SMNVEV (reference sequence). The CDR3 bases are TGTGCCAGCAGTTTACTCGCCGGGGACGGTGAAAAACTGTTTTTT. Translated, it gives CASSLLAGDGEKLFF.

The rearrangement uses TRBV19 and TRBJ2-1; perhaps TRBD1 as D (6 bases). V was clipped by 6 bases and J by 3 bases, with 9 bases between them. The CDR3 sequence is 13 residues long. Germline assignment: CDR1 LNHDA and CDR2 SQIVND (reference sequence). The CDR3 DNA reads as TGTGCCAGTAGGGACAGCTACTACAATGAGCAGTTCTTC. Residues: CASRDSYYNEQFF.

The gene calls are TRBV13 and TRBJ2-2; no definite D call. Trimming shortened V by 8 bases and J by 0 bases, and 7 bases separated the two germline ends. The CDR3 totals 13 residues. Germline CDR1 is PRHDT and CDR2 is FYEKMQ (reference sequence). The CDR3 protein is CASLEPNTGELFF. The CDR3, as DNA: TGTGCCAGCCTAGAACCGAACACCGGGGAGCTGTTTTTT.

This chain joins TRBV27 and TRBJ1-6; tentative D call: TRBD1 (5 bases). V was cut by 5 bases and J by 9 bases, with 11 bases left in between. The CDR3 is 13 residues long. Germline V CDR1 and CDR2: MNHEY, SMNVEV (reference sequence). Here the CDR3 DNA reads TGTGCCAGCAGTCCCGGGACGTTTTCACCCCTCCACTTT. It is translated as CASSPGTFSPLHF.

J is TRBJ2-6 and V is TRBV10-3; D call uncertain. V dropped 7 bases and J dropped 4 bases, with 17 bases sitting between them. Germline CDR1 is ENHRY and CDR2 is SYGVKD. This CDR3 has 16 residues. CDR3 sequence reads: CAITARLGRGANVLTF. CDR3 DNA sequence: TGTGCCATCACCGCCAGGTTAGGAAGGGGGGCCAACGTCCTGACTTTC.

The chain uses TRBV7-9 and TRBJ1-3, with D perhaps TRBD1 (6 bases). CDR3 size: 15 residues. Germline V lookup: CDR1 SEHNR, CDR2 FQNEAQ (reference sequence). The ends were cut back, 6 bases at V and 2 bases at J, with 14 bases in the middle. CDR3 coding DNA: TGTGCCAGCAGTCTCTCAGGGGCCCCTGGAAACACCATATATTTT. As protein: CASSLSGAPGNTIYF. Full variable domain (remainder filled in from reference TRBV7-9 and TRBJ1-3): DTGVSQNPRHKITKRGQNVTFRCDPISEHNRLYWYRQTLGQGPEFLTYFQNEAQLEKSRLLSDRFSAERPKGSFSTLEIQRTEQGDSAMYLCASSLSGAPGNTIYFGEGSWLTVV.

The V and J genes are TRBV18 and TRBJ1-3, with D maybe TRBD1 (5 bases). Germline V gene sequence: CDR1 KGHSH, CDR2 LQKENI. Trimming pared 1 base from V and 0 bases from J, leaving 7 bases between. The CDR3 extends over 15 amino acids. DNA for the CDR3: TGTGCCAGCTCACCACTACAGGCCTCTGGAAACACCATATATTTT. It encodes CASSPLQASGNTIYF. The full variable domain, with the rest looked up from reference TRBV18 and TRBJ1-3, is NAGVMQNPRHLVRRRGQEARLRCSPMKGHSHVYWYRQLPEEGLKFMVYLQKENIIDESGMPKERFSAEFPKEGPSILRIQQVVRGDSAAYFCASSPLQASGNTIYFGEGSWLTVV.

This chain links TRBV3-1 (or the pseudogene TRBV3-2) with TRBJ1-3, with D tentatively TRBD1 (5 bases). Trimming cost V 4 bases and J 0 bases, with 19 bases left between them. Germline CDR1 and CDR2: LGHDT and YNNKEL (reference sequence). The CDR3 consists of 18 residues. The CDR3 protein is CASSPRWGSYFSGNTIYF. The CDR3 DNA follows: TGTGCCAGCAGCCCGAGGTGGGGCAGCTATTTCTCTGGAAACACCATATATTTT.

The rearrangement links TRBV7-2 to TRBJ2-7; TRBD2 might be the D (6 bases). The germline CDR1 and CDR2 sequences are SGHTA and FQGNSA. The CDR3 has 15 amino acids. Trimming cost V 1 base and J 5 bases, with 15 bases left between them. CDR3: CASSLEGTLPNEQYF. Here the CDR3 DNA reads TGTGCCAGCAGCTTAGAAGGGACTCTCCCTAACGAGCAGTACTTC.

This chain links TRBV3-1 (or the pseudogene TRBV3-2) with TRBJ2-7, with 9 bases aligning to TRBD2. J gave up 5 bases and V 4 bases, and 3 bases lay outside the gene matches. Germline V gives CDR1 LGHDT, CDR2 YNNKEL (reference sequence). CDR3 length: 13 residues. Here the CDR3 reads CASSLGLANEQYF. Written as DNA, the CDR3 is TGTGCCAGCAGCCTGGGACTAGCAAACGAGCAGTACTTC.

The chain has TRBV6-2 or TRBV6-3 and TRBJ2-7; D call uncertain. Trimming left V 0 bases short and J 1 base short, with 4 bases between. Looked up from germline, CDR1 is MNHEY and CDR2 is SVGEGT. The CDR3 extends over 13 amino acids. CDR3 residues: CASSYSVSYEQYF. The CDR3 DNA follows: TGTGCCAGCAGTTACTCGGTTTCCTACGAGCAGTACTTC.

The CDR3 region has the DNA TGTGCCAGCAGTTACGTTGAGACCCAGTACTTC. Its translation: CASSYVETQYF. The V call is TRBV7-2, the J call TRBJ2-5; D is unresolved. This CDR3 contains 11 residues. The germline gives CDR1 SGHTA, CDR2 FQGNSA. Trimming cost V 6 bases and J 5 bases, with 7 bases left between them.

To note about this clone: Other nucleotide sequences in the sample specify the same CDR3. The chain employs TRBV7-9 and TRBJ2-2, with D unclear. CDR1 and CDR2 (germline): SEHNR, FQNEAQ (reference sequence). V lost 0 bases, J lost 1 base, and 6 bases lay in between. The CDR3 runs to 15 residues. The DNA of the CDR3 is TGTGCCAGCAGCTTAGCGTCCGGGAACACCGGGGAGCTGTTTTTT. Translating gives CASSLASGNTGELFF.